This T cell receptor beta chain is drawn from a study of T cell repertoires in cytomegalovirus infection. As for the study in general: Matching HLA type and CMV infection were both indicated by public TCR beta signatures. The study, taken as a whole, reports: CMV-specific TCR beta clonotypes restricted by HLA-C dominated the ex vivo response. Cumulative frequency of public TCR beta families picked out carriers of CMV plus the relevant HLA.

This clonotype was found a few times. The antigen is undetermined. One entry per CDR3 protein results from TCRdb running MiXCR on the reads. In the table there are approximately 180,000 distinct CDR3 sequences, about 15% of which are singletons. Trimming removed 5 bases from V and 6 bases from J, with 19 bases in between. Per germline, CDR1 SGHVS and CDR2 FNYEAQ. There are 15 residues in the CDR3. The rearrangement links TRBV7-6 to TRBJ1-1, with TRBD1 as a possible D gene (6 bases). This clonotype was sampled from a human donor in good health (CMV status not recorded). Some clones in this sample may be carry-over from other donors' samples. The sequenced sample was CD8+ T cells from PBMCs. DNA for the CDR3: TGTGCCAGCAGCCTCCGAGGGGGGGGCAGCCCTGAAGCTTTCTTT. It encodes CASSLRGGGSPEAFF. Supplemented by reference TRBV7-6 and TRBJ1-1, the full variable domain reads GAGVSQSPRYKVTKRGQDVALRCDPISGHVSLYWYRQALGQGPEFLTYFNYEAQQDKSGLPNDRFSAERPEGSISTLTIQRTEQRDSAMYRCASSLRGGGSPEAFFGQGTRLTVV.